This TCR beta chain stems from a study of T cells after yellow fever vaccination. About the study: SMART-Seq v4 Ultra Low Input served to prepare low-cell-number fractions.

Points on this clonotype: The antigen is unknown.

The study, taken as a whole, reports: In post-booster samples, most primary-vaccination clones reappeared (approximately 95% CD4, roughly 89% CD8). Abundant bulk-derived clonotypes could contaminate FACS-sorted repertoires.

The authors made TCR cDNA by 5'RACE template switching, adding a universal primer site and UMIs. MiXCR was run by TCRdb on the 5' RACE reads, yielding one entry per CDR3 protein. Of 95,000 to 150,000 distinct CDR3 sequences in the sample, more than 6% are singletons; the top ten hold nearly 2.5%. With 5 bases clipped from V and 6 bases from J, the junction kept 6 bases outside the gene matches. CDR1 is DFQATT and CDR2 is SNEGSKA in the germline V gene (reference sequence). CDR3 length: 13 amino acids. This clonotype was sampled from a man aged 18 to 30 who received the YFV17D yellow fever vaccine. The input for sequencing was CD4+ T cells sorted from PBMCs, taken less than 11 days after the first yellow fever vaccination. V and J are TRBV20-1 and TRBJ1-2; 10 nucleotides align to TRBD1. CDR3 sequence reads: CSAFLTGGNGYTF. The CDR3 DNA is TGCAGTGCTTTTCTGACAGGGGGCAATGGCTACACCTTC.